The 20 T cell receptor beta chains listed next were all sequenced from one sample in a study of blood T cell repertoires in COVID-19. Some clones are missing from TCRdb's copy, which holds only in-frame ones; the method was immunoSEQ multiplex PCR. The sample records a few hundred thousand clones, 85% to 90% being singletons. The sequencing sample was made of peripheral blood. The receptors derive from a woman in her seventies with active or convalescent COVID-19.

The chain links TRBV19 to TRBJ1-2; 9 nucleotides align to TRBD1. Germline lookup yields CDR1 LNHDA and CDR2 SQIVND (reference sequence). The CDR3 runs 15 residues. The J segment lost 5 bases and the V segment lost 5 bases, leaving 9 bases of the junction unmatched. The CDR3 sequence: CASSSTTGGGYGYTF. The CDR3 DNA sequence: TGTGCCAGTAGTTCCACCACAGGGGGCGGTTATGGCTACACCTTC.

The J gene is TRBJ2-6, the V gene TRBV9, with a weak D call TRBD2 (6 bases). The CDR3 loop spans 17 amino acids. Trimming removed 2 bases from V and 0 bases from J, with 12 bases in between. From germline, CDR1 is SGDLS and CDR2 YYNGEE. The CDR3: CASSVRTTHSGANVLTF. CDR3 coding DNA: TGTGCCAGCAGCGTGCGGACTACCCACTCTGGGGCCAACGTCCTGACTTTC.

This chain joins TRBV6-5 and TRBJ2-2; TRBD1 matches at 7 bases. V trimming: 5 bases; J trimming: 6 bases; junction bases outside the gene matches: 9. This CDR3 comprises 15 residues. Germline V gene sequence: CDR1 MNHEY, CDR2 SVGAGI. The CDR3 DNA is TGTGCCAGCAGTAGAGGAGACAGGGTAGCCGGGGAGCTGTTTTTT. This translates into CASSRGDRVAGELFF.

The genes are TRBV7-3 and TRBJ2-3; D may be TRBD1 (5 bases). From germline, CDR1 is SGHTA and CDR2 FQGTGA. Trimming removed 5 bases from V and 5 bases from J, with 11 bases in between. CDR3 size: 13 residues. CDR3 nucleotide sequence: TGTGCCAGCAGCCCCAGGGCCGGAGATACGCAGTATTTT. Protein product: CASSPRAGDTQYF. Using reference TRBV7-3 and TRBJ2-3 for the parts outside the CDR3, the full variable domain is GAGVSQTPSNKVTEKGKYVELRCDPISGHTALYWYRQSLGQGPEFLIYFQGTGAADDSGLPNDRFFAVRPEGSVSTLKIQRTERGDSAVYLCASSPRAGDTQYFGPGTRLTVL.

This clone has just one count. The rearrangement uses TRBV10-3 and TRBJ1-1, with a tentative D call TRBD1 (5 bases). There are 12 residues in the CDR3. Trimming took 10 bases from V and 5 from J, leaving 14 bases between them. The germline CDR1 and CDR2 sequences are ENHRY and SYGVKD. CDR3 region: CASLQDPTEAFF. The CDR3 nucleotides are TGTGCCAGCTTACAGGACCCAACTGAAGCTTTCTTT.

The V gene is TRBV6-2 or TRBV6-3, the J gene TRBJ1-2; D possibly corresponds to TRBD1 (5 bases). V was pared by 5 bases and J by 7 bases, with 29 bases between. This CDR3 contains 18 residues. CDR1 and CDR2 (germline): MNHEY, SVGEGT. The CDR3 protein is CASSTHYPLRGGGGGYTF. The DNA for the CDR3 is TGTGCCAGCAGTACCCATTACCCTCTAAGGGGAGGAGGAGGTGGCTACACCTTC.

The V and J genes are TRBV2 and TRBJ1-5; D remains ambiguous. The CDR3 consists of 14 residues. CDR1 is SNHLY and CDR2 is FYNNEI in the germline V gene. V was trimmed by 1 base and J by 7 bases, leaving 11 bases between them. CDR3 DNA: TGTGCCAGCAGTGAAGGGCTTTTATTGCAGCCCCAGCATTTT. Its protein product is CASSEGLLLQPQHF.

The chain joins TRBV12-3 or TRBV12-4 to TRBJ1-1; D not resolved. Trimming cost V 5 bases and J 8 bases, with 9 bases left between them. The CDR3 runs 11 residues. CDR3 DNA sequence: TGTGCCAGCAGTCGAGCCGGGGAAGCTTTCTTT. Amino acid sequence: CASSRAGEAFF.

The V call is TRBV7-6, the J call TRBJ2-7, with D possibly TRBD1 on 6 matching bases. The germline V and J ends were trimmed by 4 bases and 7 bases, with 11 bases remaining between them. Germline V gene data show CDR1 as SGHVS and CDR2 as FNYEAQ. The CDR3 is made up of 12 amino acids. CDR3 nucleotides: TGTGCCAGCAGCTCAGGGGTGGGTGAGCAGTACTTC. Amino acid sequence: CASSSGVGEQYF.

This clone appeared a few times. This sequence joins TRBV27 and TRBJ2-3, with D maybe TRBD2 (6 bases). The CDR3 is 15 amino acids. V lost 1 base, J lost 1 base, and 9 bases lay in between. CDR1 and CDR2 (germline): MNHEY, SMNVEV (reference sequence). The CDR3 nucleotides read TGTGCCAGCAGTTTATACTTAGCGGGCACAGATACGCAGTATTTT. This codes for CASSLYLAGTDTQYF.

This chain uses TRBV19 with TRBJ1-1; D is perhaps TRBD1 (5 bases). The CDR3 length is 13 residues. Germline V CDR1 and CDR2: LNHDA, SQIVND (reference sequence). Trimming removed 3 bases at V and 4 bases at J, with 9 bases between. For the CDR3, the DNA is TGTGCCAGTAGTATCCGCAGGGTCACTGAAGCTTTCTTT. Its translation: CASSIRRVTEAFF.

The chain combines TRBV5-8 with TRBJ1-2; no clear D. V was shortened by 2 bases and J by 8 bases, with 10 bases between the two germline ends. In germline, CDR1 is SGHTS, CDR2 YDEGEE. There are 12 residues in the CDR3. The chain's CDR3 is CASSFVHQGYTF. CDR3 bases: TGTGCCAGCAGCTTTGTCCACCAGGGCTACACCTTC.

This chain uses TRBV19 with TRBJ1-5, with TRBD1 matching 7 bases. This CDR3 is built from 15 residues. The V gene's germline CDR1 is LNHDA and CDR2 SQIVND (reference sequence). V gave up 3 bases and J gave up 6 bases; unmatched junction bases: 8. CDR3 bases: TGTGCCAGTAGTATCCGACAGGGTAGATCTCAGCCCCAGCATTTT. Translated: CASSIRQGRSQPQHF.

About this clone itself: This sample includes further DNA sequences coding for the same CDR3. The chain is built from TRBV18 and TRBJ1-1, with TRBD1 as a possible D gene (6 bases). Trimming took 6 bases from V and 4 from J, leaving 18 bases between them. Per germline, CDR1 KGHSH and CDR2 LQKENI. CDR3 length: 15 residues. CDR3: CASSPPTGLGTEAFF. The CDR3 nucleotides read TGTGCCAGCTCGCCCCCTACAGGGTTAGGCACTGAAGCTTTCTTT.

The V gene is TRBV19, the J gene TRBJ1-1, with 7 bases aligning to TRBD1. Germline CDR1 is LNHDA and CDR2 is SQIVND (reference sequence). The junction had 8 bases not matched to a gene; V was cut back by 7 bases and J by 0 bases. This CDR3 has 15 residues. For the CDR3, the DNA is TGTGCCAGTATTAGGGACAGTAACATGAACACTGAAGCTTTCTTT. The encoded protein is CASIRDSNMNTEAFF.

The gene calls are TRBV5-1 and TRBJ2-7; D possibly corresponds to TRBD1 (5 bases). The CDR3 spans 13 residues. Germline CDR1 and CDR2: SGHRS and YFSETQ. Trimming stripped 1 base from V and 6 bases from J, with 11 bases between. CDR3 bases: TGCGCCAGCAGCTTGTCAGGGAAGGGCGAGCAGTACTTC. Its translation: CASSLSGKGEQYF.

This clone came up a few times. The chain recombines TRBV12-3 or TRBV12-4 with TRBJ2-3; D is undetermined. This CDR3 spans 11 amino acids. Trimming left V 6 bases short and J 6 bases short, with 7 bases between. CDR3: CASRDMDTQYF. In DNA, the CDR3 is TGTGCCAGCAGAGACATGGATACGCAGTATTTT.

This chain connects TRBV27 to TRBJ1-3, with TRBD1 matching 11 bases. CDR3 length: 16 amino acids. Germline CDR1 MNHEY, CDR2 SMNVEV (reference sequence). V was pared by 6 bases and J by 2 bases, with 6 bases of the junction left unmatched. DNA of the CDR3: TGTGCCAGCAGGGACTCGGGACAGGGGGCTGGAAACACCATATATTTT. This sequence encodes CASRDSGQGAGNTIYF.

This rearrangement joins TRBV3-1 (or the pseudogene TRBV3-2) to TRBJ1-2; D not resolved. Germline V gives CDR1 LGHDT, CDR2 YNNKEL (reference sequence). V lost 8 bases, J lost 1 base, and 8 bases lay in between. This CDR3 contains 12 residues. In DNA form, the CDR3 reads TGTGCCAGCTTTGAGATTAACTATGGCTACACCTTC. Translating it yields CASFEINYGYTF.

The V gene is TRBV2, the J gene TRBJ2-7; the D is unclear. Germline lookup yields CDR1 SNHLY and CDR2 FYNNEI. V shed 6 bases and J shed 1 base, with 7 bases lying between them. This CDR3 has 12 residues. CDR3 protein: CASRVQSYEQYF. The CDR3 nucleotides read TGTGCCAGCAGGGTACAGTCCTACGAGCAGTACTTC. Combining the CDR3 with reference TRBV2 and TRBJ2-7 gives the whole variable domain EPEVTQTPSHQVTQMGQEVILRCVPISNHLYFYWYRQILGQKVEFLVSFYNNEISEKSEIFDDQFSVERPDGSNFTLKIRSTKLEDSAMYFCASRVQSYEQYFGPGTRLTVT.